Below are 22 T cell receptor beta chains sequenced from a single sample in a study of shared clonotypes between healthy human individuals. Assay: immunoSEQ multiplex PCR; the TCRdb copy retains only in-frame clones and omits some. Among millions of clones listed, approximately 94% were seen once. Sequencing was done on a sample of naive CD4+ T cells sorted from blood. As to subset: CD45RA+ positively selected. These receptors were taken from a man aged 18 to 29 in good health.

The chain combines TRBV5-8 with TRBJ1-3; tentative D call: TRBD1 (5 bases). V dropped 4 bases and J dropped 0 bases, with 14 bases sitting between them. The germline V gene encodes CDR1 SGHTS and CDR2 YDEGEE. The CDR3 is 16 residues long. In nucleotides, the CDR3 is TGTGCCAGCAGCCTGGGGACTTTCAGCTCTGGAAACACCATATATTTT. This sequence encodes CASSLGTFSSGNTIYF.

This chain's CDR3 is CASSRKDRTTEAFF. CDR3 sequence (DNA): TGTGCCAGTAGCCGCAAGGACAGGACCACTGAAGCTTTCTTT. This sequence joins TRBV19 and TRBJ1-1, with TRBD1 matching 7 bases. Per germline, CDR1 LNHDA and CDR2 SQIVND (reference sequence). The V and J ends lost 6 bases and 4 bases, in that order; junction bases with no gene match: 8. The CDR3 contains 14 residues.

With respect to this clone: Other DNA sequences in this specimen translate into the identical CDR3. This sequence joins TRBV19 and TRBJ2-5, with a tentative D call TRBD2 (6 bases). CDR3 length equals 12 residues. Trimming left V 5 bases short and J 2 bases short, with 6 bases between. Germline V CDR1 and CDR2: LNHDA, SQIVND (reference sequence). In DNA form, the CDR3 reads TGTGCCAGTAGTCGGGGGCAAGAGACCCAGTACTTC. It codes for CASSRGQETQYF.

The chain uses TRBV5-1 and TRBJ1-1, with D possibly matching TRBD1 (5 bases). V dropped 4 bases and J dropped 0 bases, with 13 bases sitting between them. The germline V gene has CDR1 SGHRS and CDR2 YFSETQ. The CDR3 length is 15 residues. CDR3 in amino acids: CASSPLDTMNTEAFF. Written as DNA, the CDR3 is TGCGCCAGCAGCCCACTGGACACCATGAACACTGAAGCTTTCTTT. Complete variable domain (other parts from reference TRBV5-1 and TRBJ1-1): KAGVTQTPRYLIKTRGQQVTLSCSPISGHRSVSWYQQTPGQGLQFLFEYFSETQRNKGNFPGRFSGRQFSNSRSEMNVSTLELGDSALYLCASSPLDTMNTEAFFGQGTRLTVV.

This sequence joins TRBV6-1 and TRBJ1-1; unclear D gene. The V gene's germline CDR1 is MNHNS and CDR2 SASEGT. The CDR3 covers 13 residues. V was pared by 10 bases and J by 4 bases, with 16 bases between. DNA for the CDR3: TGTGCCACTCCGGACCTCCTCGGCACTGAAGCTTTCTTT. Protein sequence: CATPDLLGTEAFF.

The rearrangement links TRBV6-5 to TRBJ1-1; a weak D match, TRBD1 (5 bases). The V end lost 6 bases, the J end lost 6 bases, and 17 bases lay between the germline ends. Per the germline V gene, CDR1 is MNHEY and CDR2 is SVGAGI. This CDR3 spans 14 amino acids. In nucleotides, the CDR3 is TGTGCCAGCAGCCCAATCCCAGGGCGTCCTGAAGCTTTCTTT. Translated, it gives CASSPIPGRPEAFF.

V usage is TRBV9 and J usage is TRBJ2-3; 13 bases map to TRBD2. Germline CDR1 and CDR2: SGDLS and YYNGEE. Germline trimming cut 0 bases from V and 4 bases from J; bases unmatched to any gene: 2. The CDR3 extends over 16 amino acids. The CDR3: CASSVEGTSGADTQYF. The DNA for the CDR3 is TGTGCCAGCAGCGTAGAGGGGACTAGCGGGGCAGATACGCAGTATTTT.

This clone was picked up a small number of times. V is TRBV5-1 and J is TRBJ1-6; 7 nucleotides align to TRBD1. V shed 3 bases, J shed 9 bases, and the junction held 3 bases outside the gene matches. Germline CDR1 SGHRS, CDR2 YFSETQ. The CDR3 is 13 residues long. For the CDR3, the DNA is TGCGCCAGCAGCTATGACAGGGTTTCACCCCTCCACTTT. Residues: CASSYDRVSPLHF.

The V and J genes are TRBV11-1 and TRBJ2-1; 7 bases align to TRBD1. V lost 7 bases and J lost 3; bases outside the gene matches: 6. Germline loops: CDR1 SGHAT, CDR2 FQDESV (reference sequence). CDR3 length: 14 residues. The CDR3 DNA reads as TGTGCCAGCACAACAGGGGCAGACTACAATGAGCAGTTCTTC. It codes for CASTTGADYNEQFF.

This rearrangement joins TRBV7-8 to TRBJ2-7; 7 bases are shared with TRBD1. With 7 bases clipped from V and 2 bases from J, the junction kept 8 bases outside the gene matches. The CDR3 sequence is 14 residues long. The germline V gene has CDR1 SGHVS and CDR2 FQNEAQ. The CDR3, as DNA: TGTGCCAGCACCGCCGTGACAGGGACCTACGAGCAGTACTTC. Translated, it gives CASTAVTGTYEQYF. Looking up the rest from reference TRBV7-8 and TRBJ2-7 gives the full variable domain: GAGVSQSPRYKVAKRGQDVALRCDPISGHVSLFWYQQALGQGPEFLTYFQNEAQLDKSGLPSDRFFAERPEGSVSTLKIQRTQQEDSAVYLCASTAVTGTYEQYFGPGTRLTVT.

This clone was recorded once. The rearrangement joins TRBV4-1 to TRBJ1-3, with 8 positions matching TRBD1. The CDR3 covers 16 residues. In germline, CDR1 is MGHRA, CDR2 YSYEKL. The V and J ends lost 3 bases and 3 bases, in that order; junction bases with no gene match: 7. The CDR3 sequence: CASSHLTGVVGNTIYF. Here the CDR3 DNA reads TGCGCCAGCAGCCACTTGACAGGGGTAGTTGGAAACACCATATATTTT.

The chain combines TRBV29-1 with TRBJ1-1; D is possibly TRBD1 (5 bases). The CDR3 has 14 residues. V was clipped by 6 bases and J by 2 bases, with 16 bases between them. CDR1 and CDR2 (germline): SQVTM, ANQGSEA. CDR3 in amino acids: CSVKIGTANTEAFF. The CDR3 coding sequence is TGCAGCGTAAAAATCGGGACTGCAAACACTGAAGCTTTCTTT.

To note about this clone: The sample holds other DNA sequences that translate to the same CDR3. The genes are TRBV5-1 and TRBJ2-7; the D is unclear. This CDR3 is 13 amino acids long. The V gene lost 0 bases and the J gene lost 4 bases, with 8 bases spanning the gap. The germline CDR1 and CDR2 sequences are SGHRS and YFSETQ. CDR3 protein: CASSLAPGYEQYF. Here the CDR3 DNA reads TGCGCCAGCAGCTTGGCCCCGGGTTACGAGCAGTACTTC.

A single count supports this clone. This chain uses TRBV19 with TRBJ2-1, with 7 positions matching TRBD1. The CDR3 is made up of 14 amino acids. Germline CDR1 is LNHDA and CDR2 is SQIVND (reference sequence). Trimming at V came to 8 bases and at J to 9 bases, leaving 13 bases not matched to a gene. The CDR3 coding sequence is TGTGCCAGTCAGAAGGAAGGGGGCATTGGTGAGCAGTTCTTC. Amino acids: CASQKEGGIGEQFF.

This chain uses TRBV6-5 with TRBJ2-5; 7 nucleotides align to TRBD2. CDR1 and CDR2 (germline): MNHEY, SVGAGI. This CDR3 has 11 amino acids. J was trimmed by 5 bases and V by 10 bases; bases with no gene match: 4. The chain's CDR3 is CATSGGETQYF. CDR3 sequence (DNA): TGTGCCACTAGCGGCGGGGAGACCCAGTACTTC.

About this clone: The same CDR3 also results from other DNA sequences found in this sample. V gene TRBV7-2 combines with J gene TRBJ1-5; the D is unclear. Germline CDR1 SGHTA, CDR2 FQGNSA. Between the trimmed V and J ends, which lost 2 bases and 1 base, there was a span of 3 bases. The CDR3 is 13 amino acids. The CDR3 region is CASSLTSNQPQHF. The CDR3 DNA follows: TGTGCCAGCAGCTTAACAAGCAATCAGCCCCAGCATTTT. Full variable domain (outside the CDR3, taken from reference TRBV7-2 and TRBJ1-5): GAGVSQSPSNKVTEKGKDVELRCDPISGHTALYWYRQSLGQGLEFLIYFQGNSAPDKSGLPSDRFSAERTGGSVSTLTIQRTQQEDSAVYLCASSLTSNQPQHFGDGTRLSIL.

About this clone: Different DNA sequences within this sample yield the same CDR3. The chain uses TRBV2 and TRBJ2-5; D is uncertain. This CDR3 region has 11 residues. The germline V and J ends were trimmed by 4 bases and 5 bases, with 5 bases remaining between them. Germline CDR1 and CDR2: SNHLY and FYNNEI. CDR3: CASSVGETQYF. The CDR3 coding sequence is TGTGCCAGCAGTGTCGGGGAGACCCAGTACTTC.

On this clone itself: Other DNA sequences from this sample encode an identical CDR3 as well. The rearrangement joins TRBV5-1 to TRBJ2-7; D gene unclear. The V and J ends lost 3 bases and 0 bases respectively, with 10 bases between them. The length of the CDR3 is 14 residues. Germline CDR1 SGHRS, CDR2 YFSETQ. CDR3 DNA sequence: TGCGCCAGCAGCTCGGACGGCAACTCCTACGAGCAGTACTTC. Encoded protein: CASSSDGNSYEQYF.

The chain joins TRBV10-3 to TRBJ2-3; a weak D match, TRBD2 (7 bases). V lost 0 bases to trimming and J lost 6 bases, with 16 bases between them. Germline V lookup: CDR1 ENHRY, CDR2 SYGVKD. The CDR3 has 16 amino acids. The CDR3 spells CAISESRGGGLDTQYF. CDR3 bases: TGTGCCATCAGTGAGTCGAGGGGGGGAGGGCTCGATACGCAGTATTTT.

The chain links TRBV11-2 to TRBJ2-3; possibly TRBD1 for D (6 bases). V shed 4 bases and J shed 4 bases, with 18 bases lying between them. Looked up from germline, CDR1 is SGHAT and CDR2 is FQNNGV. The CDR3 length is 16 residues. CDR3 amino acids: CASSSPTGLGADTQYF. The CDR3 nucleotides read TGTGCCAGCAGCTCGCCGACAGGCTTGGGGGCAGATACGCAGTATTTT.

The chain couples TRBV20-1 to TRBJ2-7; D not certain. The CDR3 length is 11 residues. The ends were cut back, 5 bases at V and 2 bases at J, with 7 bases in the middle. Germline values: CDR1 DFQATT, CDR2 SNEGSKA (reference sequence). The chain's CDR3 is CSAHGPYEQYF. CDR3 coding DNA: TGCAGTGCTCACGGTCCCTACGAGCAGTACTTC.

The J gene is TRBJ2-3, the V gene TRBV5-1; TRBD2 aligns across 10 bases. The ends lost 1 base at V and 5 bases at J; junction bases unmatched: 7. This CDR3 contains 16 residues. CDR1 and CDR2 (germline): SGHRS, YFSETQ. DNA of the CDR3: TGCGCCAGCAGCTTGAACAGCGGGGGGGCAAGAGATACGCAGTATTTT. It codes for CASSLNSGGARDTQYF.